Below are 2 T cell receptor beta chains sequenced from a single sample in a study of shared clonotypes between healthy human individuals. Sequencing used immunoSEQ multiplex PCR; TCRdb keeps in-frame clones, though not all of them. Of about 1.1 million clones in the sample, 70% to 80% were seen once. The specimen sequenced was memory CD4+ T cells from PBMCs. Specified subset: CD45RA-negative fraction. The receptor set was obtained from a man younger than 35 in good health. Some clones in this sample may be carry-over from other donors' samples.

V gene TRBV29-1 combines with J gene TRBJ2-3, with D possibly being TRBD1 (6 bases). Germline lookup yields CDR1 SQVTM and CDR2 ANQGSEA. This CDR3 has 14 amino acids. V lost 6 bases and J 1 base, leaving 14 bases between the germline ends. The chain's CDR3 is CSVAGERGTDTQYF. For the CDR3, the DNA is TGCAGCGTCGCAGGGGAGAGGGGCACAGATACGCAGTATTTT.

CDR3 loop: CASSLSGVHNEQFF. The CDR3 DNA follows: TGTGCCAGCAGCTTAAGCGGGGTCCACAATGAGCAGTTCTTC. The chain employs TRBV7-2 and TRBJ2-1, with 7 bases identical to TRBD2. This CDR3 spans 14 amino acids. V was clipped by 2 bases and J by 5 bases; unmatched bases: 3. Germline CDR1 and CDR2: SGHTA and FQGNSA.